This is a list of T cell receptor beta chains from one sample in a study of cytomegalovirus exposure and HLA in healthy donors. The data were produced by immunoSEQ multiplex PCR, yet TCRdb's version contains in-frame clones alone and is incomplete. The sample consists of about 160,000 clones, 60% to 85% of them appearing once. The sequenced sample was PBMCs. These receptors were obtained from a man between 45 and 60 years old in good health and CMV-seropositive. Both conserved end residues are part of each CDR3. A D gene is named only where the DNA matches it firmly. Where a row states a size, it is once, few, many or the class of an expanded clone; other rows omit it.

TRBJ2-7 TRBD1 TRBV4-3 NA TGCGCCAGCAGCCAAGATCGATCAGGGGGCTACGAGCAGTACTTC CASSQDRSGGYEQYF
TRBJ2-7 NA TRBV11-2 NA TGTGCCAGCAGCTCCGGACAGTCCTACGAGCAGTACTTC CASSSGQSYEQYF
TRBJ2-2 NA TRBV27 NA TGTGCCAGCAGAGGAGGAGTTCCTAAGGTCACCGGGGAGCTGTTTTTT CASRGGVPKVTGELFF
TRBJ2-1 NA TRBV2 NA TGTGCCAGCAGTGTCCCCCCGGGAGCCGAGTTCTTC CASSVPPGAEFF
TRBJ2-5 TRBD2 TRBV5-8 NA TGTGCCAGCAGCTGGGGACTAGCGGGGGTAGAGACCCAGTACTTC CASSWGLAGVETQYF
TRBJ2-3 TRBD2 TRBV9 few TGTGCCAGCAGCGCTGGGGGGGGAAGCACAGATACGCAGTATTTT CASSAGGGSTDTQYF
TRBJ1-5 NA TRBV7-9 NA TGTGCCAGCAGCCGGGGGAATAGCAATCAGCCCCAGCATTTT CASSRGNSNQPQHF
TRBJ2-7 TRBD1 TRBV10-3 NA TGTGCCATCGGGGAGGGGGACAGGGCGAGCGAGCAGTACTTC CAIGEGDRASEQYF
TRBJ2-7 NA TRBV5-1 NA TGCGCCAGCAGCCTTGGGGGGGCTGACACCTACGAGCAGTACTTC CASSLGGADTYEQYF
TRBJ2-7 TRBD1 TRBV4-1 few TGCGCCAGCAGCTCAAGGGGGACAGAGAGCTCCTACGAGCAGTACTTC CASSSRGTESSYEQYF
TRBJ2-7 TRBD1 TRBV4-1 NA TGCGCCAGCAGCCAGGGGACAGGGACCTACGAGCAGTACTTC CASSQGTGTYEQYF
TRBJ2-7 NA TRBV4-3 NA TGCGCCAGCAGCCGGGGGGAACGCTCCTACGAGCAGTACTTC CASSRGERSYEQYF
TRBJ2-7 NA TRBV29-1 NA TGCAGCGTTGAAGGAGGACAAGCCTACGAGCAGTACTTC CSVEGGQAYEQYF
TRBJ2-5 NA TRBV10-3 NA TGTGCCATCAGTTTAAAACTGTTAGAGACCCAGTACTTC CAISLKLLETQYF
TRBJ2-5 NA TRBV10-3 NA TGTGCCATCAGTATCGGGACTTCAGGAGAGACCCAGTACTTC CAISIGTSGETQYF